This T cell receptor beta chain emerged from a study of graft-versus-host responses after intestinal transplantation (dated by TCRdb to about 2021). In the study overall: The transplants that recipients received were multivisceral, liver-intestinal, or isolated intestinal. After intestinal transplantation, graft-versus-host and host-versus-graft alloreactive T cell clones were followed in the graft, circulation and bone marrow using bulk TCR-beta CDR3 sequencing. Every recipient was given anti-thymocyte globulin induction, followed by 3 to 4 years of maintenance tacrolimus and steroids. To identify alloreactive clones, pre-transplant mixed lymphocyte reaction products were sequenced and then compared with unstimulated pre-transplant donor and recipient T cells. A peak of at least 4% donor T cells among recipient peripheral blood mononuclear cells was the definition used for donor T cell macrochimerism. The cohort enrolled about two dozen intestinal transplant recipients, one of whom was a retransplant, and a few patients without pretransplant specimens were excluded. Samples from a few later patients were sequenced in-house on an Illumina MiSeq with MiXCR processing rather than by the commercial service. The full study reports these points: Conclusions were limited by the relatively low number and heterogeneity of intestinal transplant patients. High GvH to HvG T cell clonal ratios were observed in the allografts of patients with donor T cell macrochimerism. GvH clones were detected in recipient bone marrow, and some of these GvH clones were observed earlier in ileal mucosa or blood, consistent with an intestinal mucosal origin. Early after transplant, declines in HvG clones were associated with peak levels of circulating GvH clones.

Dithiothreitol, EDTA incubations and collagenase D digestion were used to isolate intraepithelial and lamina propria lymphocytes from graft specimens. Serial intestinal graft biopsy specimens collected up to 600 days after transplant underwent bulk TCR-beta sequencing. Libraries were constructed by the immunoSEQ multiplex PCR assay. For most patients, high-throughput TCR-beta CDR3 sequencing of genomic DNA was performed by Adaptive Biotechnologies. From the authors' description of their analysis: Adaptive's ImmunoSEQ software was the source of the TCR sequencing data for about 20 patients, while a few other patients were processed with MiXCR and VDJtools. CDR3 nucleotide sequences shared by donor and recipient were removed because the origin of these sequences could not be assigned. At least 2-fold expansion over unstimulated cells and a minimum CFSE-low frequency of 0.002% (template counts) or 0.001% (read counts) were required for clones to be classified as alloreactive. Mappable clones were those detected in sequenced pre-transplant spleen, lymph node, or MLR CFSE-low populations of the donor or recipient. The cumulative frequency of alloreactive clones was calculated as a percentage of all sequences, weighted by copy number. The table was pulled from immuneACCESS by TCRdb, which kept in-frame rearrangements only. Such tables lose some clones; where checked, under half of the loss comes from unresolved V genes, and the rest has no known cause. That table gives V, J and clone size, and the DNA gave D and trimming. The sample table shows about 37,000 clones, and approximately 90% are seen once. Roughly 18% of the sample goes to the ten largest clones.

Concerning this clone: Its antigen is currently not known. No quality values exist for individual bases; no much larger clone is one base distant.

The material was ileum tissue, obtained approximately 200 days after intestinal transplant. This TCR derives from a human patient who received an intestinal transplant, so some T cells may come from the graft donor.

The CDR3 corresponds to CASSRGTGGWNEAFF. The DNA is as follows: TGTGCCAGCAGCCGAGGTACCGGGGGATGGAATGAAGCTTTCTTT. The chain joins TRBV11-3 to TRBJ1-1, with TRBD1 tentatively as D gene (5 bases match). From the cysteine through the phenylalanine, the CDR3 covers 15 amino acids. Only the CDR3 DNA is retained, 45 bases long and in frame from the first base. The junction carries 20 bases between V and J, which are trimmed by 5 bases and 7 bases respectively. In the germline V gene, CDR1 corresponds to SGHNT and CDR2 to YENEEA.